These 32 T cell receptor beta chains share one sample of origin, sequenced in a study of blood T cell repertoires in COVID-19. The repertoire was sequenced with immunoSEQ multiplex PCR; TCRdb's copy has only in-frame clones and lacks some. The data show some 250,000 clones, roughly nine tenths seen once. Material: PBMCs or T cells enriched from blood (not recorded which). The source of these receptors is a human donor in a cohort exposed to, infected with or recovered from COVID-19 (not recorded which). The donor label of this sample is uncertain.

The genes are TRBV9 and TRBJ2-2, with TRBD1 identical over 7 bases. Germline-derived CDR1 and CDR2 are SGDLS and YYNGEE. The V segment lost 2 bases and the J segment 4 bases; nucleotides outside the gene matches: 5. This CDR3 spans 15 amino acids. The CDR3 loop reads CASSVRQGGTGELFF. The DNA for the CDR3 is TGTGCCAGCAGCGTCCGACAGGGTGGCACCGGGGAGCTGTTTTTT.

The rearrangement links TRBV30 to TRBJ1-2; 10 positions match TRBD1. J gave up 5 bases and V 4 bases, and 7 bases lay outside the gene matches. CDR1 is GTSNPN, CDR2 SVGIG, per germline (reference sequence). The CDR3 contains 14 residues. The CDR3 nucleotides read TGTGCCTGGACCCGGGACAGGGGCCGGTATGGCTACACCTTC. It encodes CAWTRDRGRYGYTF.

The CDR3 reads CASSAEQSMNTEAFF. For the CDR3, the DNA is TGCGCCAGCAGCGCCGAACAGAGTATGAACACTGAAGCTTTCTTT. The chain recombines TRBV5-1 with TRBJ1-1; D is unresolved. Trimming cost V 4 bases and J 0 bases, with 13 bases left between them. CDR3 size: 15 residues. Germline-derived CDR1 and CDR2 are SGHRS and YFSETQ.

V is TRBV28 and J is TRBJ1-6; a possible D gene is TRBD1 (5 bases). V dropped 2 bases and J dropped 10 bases, with 12 bases sitting between them. Germline values: CDR1 MDHEN, CDR2 SYDVKM. This CDR3 region has 14 residues. The CDR3 bases are TGTGCCAGCAGTTTAGGAACAGGTTACTCACCCCTCCACTTT. Its protein is CASSLGTGYSPLHF.

This clone was seen a single time. V and J are TRBV15 and TRBJ1-6; D call uncertain. The CDR3 runs 12 residues. V lost 0 bases and J 16 bases, leaving 10 bases between the germline ends. Per the germline V gene, CDR1 is LNHNV and CDR2 is YYDKDF (reference sequence). This CDR3 is CATSRDLYGLHF. The DNA of the CDR3 is TGTGCCACCAGCAGAGATCTATACGGGCTCCACTTT.

This rearrangement joins TRBV4-1 to TRBJ1-2, with D hard to call. V lost 0 bases and J 0 bases, leaving 11 bases between the germline ends. Germline V gives CDR1 MGHRA, CDR2 YSYEKL. The CDR3 runs 16 residues. This chain's CDR3 is CASSQDSSQANYGYTF. CDR3 DNA: TGCGCCAGCAGCCAAGACAGTTCCCAGGCTAACTATGGCTACACCTTC.

J is TRBJ2-7 and V is TRBV7-9; 9 bases fit TRBD2. CDR3 size: 17 residues. Germline CDR1 and CDR2: SEHNR and FQNEAQ (reference sequence). V shed 0 bases, J shed 2 bases, and the junction held 8 bases outside the gene matches. CDR3 protein: CASSLAARGGITYEQYF. CDR3 bases: TGTGCCAGCAGCTTAGCTGCGCGGGGGGGCATTACCTACGAGCAGTACTTC.

This chain joins TRBV29-1 and TRBJ1-2; no clear D gene. The CDR3 sequence is 14 residues long. The germline CDR1 and CDR2 sequences are SQVTM and ANQGSEA. Deletions cut 0 bases from V and 2 bases from J, with 10 bases between. Written as DNA, the CDR3 is TGCAGCGTTGAAGAAAGAATCCTAAACTATGGCTACACCTTC. Translation gives CSVEERILNYGYTF.

The rearrangement joins TRBV20-1 to TRBJ2-5; D unresolved. CDR1 and CDR2 from the germline V gene are DFQATT and SNEGSKA (reference sequence). This CDR3 is built from 14 residues. Trimming took off 3 bases at V and 4 bases at J, with 15 bases between the two ends. In DNA form, the CDR3 reads TGCAGTGCTAGTCAGGTACAAAACTCAGAGACCCAGTACTTC. Protein product: CSASQVQNSETQYF.

The V call is TRBV11-1, the J call TRBJ2-1; TRBD1 agrees at 7 bases. The trim removed 5 bases at V and 3 bases at J, leaving 10 bases unmatched. Germline CDR1 is SGHAT and CDR2 is FQDESV (reference sequence). The CDR3 has 16 amino acids. In DNA, the CDR3 is TGTGCCAGCAGCCCCCTAGAGGGGGCCTTCTACAATGAGCAGTTCTTC. This codes for CASSPLEGAFYNEQFF. Full variable domain (rest looked up from reference TRBV11-1 and TRBJ2-1): EAEVAQSPRYKITEKSQAVAFWCDPISGHATLYWYRQILGQGPELLVQFQDESVVDDSQLPKDRFSAERLKGVDSTLKIQPAELGDSAMYLCASSPLEGAFYNEQFFGPGTRLTVL.

The chain employs TRBV28 and TRBJ2-7; 9 bases fit TRBD2. Looked up from germline, CDR1 is MDHEN and CDR2 is SYDVKM. The CDR3 has 15 residues. The V segment lost 9 bases and the J segment 7 bases; nucleotides outside the gene matches: 16. CDR3 in amino acids: CASSTPSWRGGEQYF. The CDR3 DNA follows: TGTGCCAGTAGTACCCCCTCTTGGCGGGGGGGAGAGCAGTACTTC. Together with reference TRBV28 and TRBJ2-7, the CDR3 gives the full variable domain: DVKVTQSSRYLVKRTGEKVFLECVQDMDHENMFWYRQDPGLGLRLIYFSYDVKMKEKGDIPEGYSVSREKKERFSLILESASTNQTSMYLCASSTPSWRGGEQYFGPGTRLTVT.

The chain is built from TRBV12-3 or TRBV12-4 and TRBJ1-1; D gene unclear. The CDR3 spans 12 residues. V was shortened by 4 bases and J by 7 bases, with 10 bases between the two germline ends. The CDR3 sequence is CASSSPSSEAFF. CDR3 coding DNA: TGTGCCAGCAGTTCCCCCTCCAGTGAAGCTTTCTTT.

The DNA for the CDR3 is TGTGCCAGCAGCCCGGGACAGCCCCGCAAAAACATTCAGTACTTC. It is translated as CASSPGQPRKNIQYF. The rearrangement uses TRBV27 and TRBJ2-4; 7 bases align to TRBD1. The J segment lost 3 bases and the V segment lost 6 bases, leaving 8 bases of the junction unmatched. The CDR3 sequence is 15 residues long. Germline V gene sequence: CDR1 MNHEY, CDR2 SMNVEV (reference sequence).

This clone was observed a single time. Different DNA sequences within this sample yield the same CDR3. J is TRBJ2-7 and V is TRBV19, with TRBD1 matching over 8 bases. The CDR3 has 14 residues. The germline V gene encodes CDR1 LNHDA and CDR2 SQIVND (reference sequence). The trim removed 3 bases at V and 5 bases at J, leaving 6 bases unmatched. The CDR3 region has the DNA TGTGCCAGTAGTATCGGGACAGGCGGAGACGAGCAGTACTTC. This gives the protein CASSIGTGGDEQYF. Looking up the rest from reference TRBV19 and TRBJ2-7 gives the full variable domain: DGGITQSPKYLFRKEGQNVTLSCEQNLNHDAMYWYRQDPGQGLRLIYYSQIVNDFQKGDIAEGYSVSREKKESFPLTVTSAQKNPTAFYLCASSIGTGGDEQYFGPGTRLTVT.

This clone appeared once. The rearrangement joins TRBV19 to TRBJ2-5; 7 bases match TRBD2. From germline, CDR1 is LNHDA and CDR2 SQIVND (reference sequence). The CDR3 has 16 amino acids. The ends lost 6 bases at V and 4 bases at J; junction bases unmatched: 14. The CDR3 spells CASRNEKRGKGETQYF. The CDR3 nucleotides read TGTGCCAGTAGAAATGAAAAGCGGGGAAAGGGAGAGACCCAGTACTTC.

A single count supports this clone. The chain joins TRBV5-1 to TRBJ1-6; the match to TRBD1 covers 8 bases. Germline values: CDR1 SGHRS, CDR2 YFSETQ. The length of the CDR3 is 14 residues. After removal of 3 bases from V and 10 bases from J, the junction contained 6 bases not matched to a gene. The CDR3 DNA follows: TGCGCCAGCAGCTCAGGACAGGGATGGTCACCCCTCCACTTT. Its translation is CASSSGQGWSPLHF.

The V and J genes are TRBV5-1 and TRBJ2-3; 11 nucleotides align to TRBD2. Trimming cost V 0 bases and J 2 bases; bases outside gene matches: 5. CDR1 is SGHRS and CDR2 is YFSETQ in the germline V gene. The CDR3 has 17 residues. This chain's CDR3 is CASSLAPSGGTTDTQYF. The CDR3 DNA sequence: TGCGCCAGCAGCTTGGCGCCTAGCGGGGGGACCACAGATACGCAGTATTTT.

This clone showed up just once. The rearrangement links TRBV5-6 to TRBJ2-2, with D maybe TRBD1 (6 bases). Germline CDR1 SGHDT, CDR2 YYEEEE. The CDR3 spans 14 residues. Trimming stripped 3 bases from V and 6 bases from J, with 12 bases between. CDR3 sequence: CASSYLQGSGELFF. CDR3 DNA sequence: TGTGCCAGCAGCTACCTACAGGGTTCCGGGGAGCTGTTTTTT.

The V call is TRBV24-1, the J call TRBJ1-2; 12 bases are a match to TRBD1. The CDR3 runs 15 residues. CDR1 is KGHDR and CDR2 is SFDVKD in the germline V gene. J gave up 7 bases and V 4 bases, and 6 bases lay outside the gene matches. This CDR3 is CATSEPGQGALGYTF. CDR3 coding DNA: TGTGCCACCAGTGAACCGGGACAGGGGGCGCTTGGCTACACCTTC.

The chain recombines TRBV10-3 with TRBJ1-2; no firm D call. Trimming stripped 7 bases from V and 2 bases from J, with 11 bases between. CDR1 is ENHRY and CDR2 is SYGVKD in the germline V gene. There are 13 residues in the CDR3. The DNA of the CDR3 is TGTGCCATCATAAGCGCAGAGAACTATGGCTACACCTTC. It specifies CAIISAENYGYTF.

The V call is TRBV30, the J call TRBJ1-2; D is undetermined. Germline V CDR1 and CDR2: GTSNPN, SVGIG (reference sequence). The CDR3 has 12 residues. The germline V and J ends were trimmed by 0 bases and 4 bases, with 6 bases remaining between them. CDR3: CAWSVRSYGYTF. In nucleotides, the CDR3 is TGTGCCTGGAGTGTCAGAAGCTATGGCTACACCTTC.

The rearrangement joins TRBV4-3 to TRBJ1-1; 7 bases map to TRBD1. The trim removed 3 bases at V and 0 bases at J, leaving 4 bases unmatched. Germline V gene sequence: CDR1 LGHNA, CDR2 YSLEER. The CDR3 extends over 15 amino acids. The CDR3 spells CASSHPGQLNTEAFF. CDR3 DNA: TGCGCCAGCAGCCACCCGGGACAGCTGAACACTGAAGCTTTCTTT.

The genes are TRBV27 and TRBJ1-5, with D uncertain. Germline CDR1 is MNHEY and CDR2 is SMNVEV (reference sequence). The CDR3 is 15 residues long. Trimming took off 9 bases at V and 0 bases at J, with 15 bases between the two ends. The CDR3 nucleotides read TGTGCCAGTGGCCCTCGGGAGGATAGCAATCAGCCCCAGCATTTT. Translated, it gives CASGPREDSNQPQHF.

This chain joins TRBV11-2 and TRBJ1-1, with D perhaps TRBD1 (5 bases). CDR3 length: 13 amino acids. Germline lookup yields CDR1 SGHAT and CDR2 FQNNGV. Trimming removed 2 bases from V and 4 bases from J, with 8 bases in between. CDR3 coding DNA: TGTGCCAGCAGCTTATCCAGGGCCACTGAAGCTTTCTTT. The encoded protein is CASSLSRATEAFF.

The chain is built from TRBV4-1 and TRBJ2-7, with TRBD1 matching over 7 bases. CDR3 length: 14 amino acids. Germline trimming cut 1 base from V and 1 base from J; bases unmatched to any gene: 1. Germline CDR1 MGHRA, CDR2 YSYEKL. CDR3 sequence reads: CASSQVTGSYEQYF. CDR3 bases: TGCGCCAGCAGCCAAGTGACAGGGTCCTACGAGCAGTACTTC.

The CDR3, as DNA: TGTGCCAGCAGCCCAGACAGGTCTGGAAACACCATATATTTT. It codes for CASSPDRSGNTIYF. This rearrangement joins TRBV7-9 to TRBJ1-3; tentatively, D is TRBD1 (6 bases). The CDR3 is 14 amino acids. Germline assignment: CDR1 SEHNR and CDR2 FQNEAQ (reference sequence). Trimming cost V 5 bases and J 1 base, with 9 bases left between them.

V usage is TRBV3-1 (or the pseudogene TRBV3-2) and J usage is TRBJ2-2, with D maybe TRBD1 (6 bases). CDR1 and CDR2 (germline): LGHDT, YNNKEL (reference sequence). There are 17 residues in the CDR3. V lost 1 base and J lost 5, with 17 bases in between. The CDR3 DNA reads TGTGCCAGCAGCCAAGTGGGGGCCCGGGGCTGGACCGGGGAGCTGTTTTTT. This sequence encodes CASSQVGARGWTGELFF.

The V call is TRBV2, the J call TRBJ1-2; 8 bases line up with TRBD1. The CDR3 runs to 15 residues. V gave up 1 base and J gave up 6 bases; unmatched junction bases: 7. The V gene's germline CDR1 is SNHLY and CDR2 FYNNEI. CDR3 nucleotides: TGTGCCAGCAGTGAAGGGACAGGGATGCAGGATGGCTACACCTTC. It encodes CASSEGTGMQDGYTF. The full variable domain, rest sourced from reference TRBV2 and TRBJ1-2, is EPEVTQTPSHQVTQMGQEVILRCVPISNHLYFYWYRQILGQKVEFLVSFYNNEISEKSEIFDDQFSVERPDGSNFTLKIRSTKLEDSAMYFCASSEGTGMQDGYTFGSGTRLTVV.

This clone has at least ten counts. This chain uses TRBV30 with TRBJ1-5; D possibly corresponds to TRBD1 (5 bases). Looked up from germline, CDR1 is GTSNPN and CDR2 is SVGIG (reference sequence). This CDR3 comprises 16 residues. V lost 0 bases, J lost 0 bases, and 12 bases lay in between. The CDR3 bases are TGTGCCTGGAGTGTAAAGGGGTGGGCTAGCAATCAGCCCCAGCATTTT. It translates to CAWSVKGWASNQPQHF.

Only a few counts were recorded for this clone. This chain joins TRBV10-2 and TRBJ1-5; D remains unclear. The germline CDR1 and CDR2 sequences are WSHSY and SAAADI. CDR3 length: 15 residues. V lost 3 bases and J 7 bases, leaving 16 bases between the germline ends. The CDR3 loop reads CASSERTGSRQPQHF. The DNA for the CDR3 is TGCGCCAGCAGTGAAAGGACGGGGTCAAGACAGCCCCAGCATTTT.

The chain couples TRBV4-3 to TRBJ2-2; 7 nucleotides agree with TRBD2. This CDR3 spans 15 amino acids. After removal of 1 base from V and 4 bases from J, the junction contained 3 bases not matched to a gene. Germline V gene sequence: CDR1 LGHNA, CDR2 YSLEER. Written as DNA, the CDR3 is TGCGCCAGCAGCCAAGCGGGGGGAGGCACCGGGGAGCTGTTTTTT. Translation: CASSQAGGGTGELFF.

The rearrangement links TRBV5-1 to TRBJ2-7; D may be TRBD2 (6 bases). V was cut by 5 bases and J by 5 bases, with 11 bases left in between. This CDR3 contains 12 residues. Germline V gives CDR1 SGHRS, CDR2 YFSETQ. CDR3 protein: CASRAGIHEQYF. CDR3 nucleotides: TGCGCCAGCAGGGCGGGGATACACGAGCAGTACTTC.